The rows below give T cell receptor beta chains drawn from one sample of a study of blood T cell repertoires in COVID-19. Assay: immunoSEQ multiplex PCR; the TCRdb copy retains only in-frame clones and omits some. The sample holds under 250,000 clones; approximately 91% are singletons and the top ten take 0.83%. Sequenced sample: peripheral blood. These receptors all come from a man younger than 45 with COVID-19, enrolled during active disease. The CDR3 runs from the conserved cysteine through the conserved F or W. The D gene is left open where the match is weak. Expanded clones get a size class; other rows say once, few or many, or leave the size out.

-	TRBJ2-7	16	TRBD2	TRBV18	TGTGCCAGCTCAGACGGACTAGCGGGGGGGCTCTACGAGCAGTACTTC	CASSDGLAGGLYEQYF
few	TRBJ2-7	16	-	TRBV3-1/TRBV3-2	TGTGCCAGCAGCCAAGATCGTTTGGGCCGTACCCACGAGCAGTACTTC	CASSQDRLGRTHEQYF
-	TRBJ2-3	16	TRBD1	TRBV5-1	TGCGCCAGCAGCTTGGGGGCTGACAGGGGCACAGATACGCAGTATTTT	CASSLGADRGTDTQYF
-	TRBJ2-5	12	-	TRBV7-9	TGTGCCAGCAGCTTGTCCGGGGAGACCCAGTACTTC	CASSLSGETQYF
few	TRBJ2-2	17	TRBD1	TRBV10-3	TGTGCCATCAGGGATGACAGGGGATCGGCAAACACCGGGGAGCTGTTTTTT	CAIRDDRGSANTGELFF
-	TRBJ1-3	15	-	TRBV6-1	TGTGCCAGCAGTGAGGGTCAGGGCTCTTGGGACACCATATATTTT	CASSEGQGSWDTIYF
few	TRBJ1-1	14	-	TRBV18	TGTGCCAGCTCACTTAACAGCTTTAACACTGAAGCTTTCTTT	CASSLNSFNTEAFF
-	TRBJ2-1	12	TRBD1	TRBV12-3/TRBV12-4	TGTGCCAGCTCCGACAGGGTAAATGAGCAGTTCTTC	CASSDRVNEQFF
-	TRBJ1-6	14	-	TRBV18	TGTGCCAGCTCACCACGTGTTACGGATTCACCCCTCCACTTT	CASSPRVTDSPLHF
-	TRBJ1-1	14	-	TRBV5-6	TGTGCCAGCAGTCTAGGAATCTTGAACACTGAAGCTTTCTTT	CASSLGILNTEAFF
-	TRBJ1-2	15	-	TRBV24-1	TGTGCCACCAGTGACCCGGACAATGACAGCTATGGCTACACCTTC	CATSDPDNDSYGYTF
-	TRBJ2-7	14	TRBD1	TRBV9	TGTGCCAGCAGCGAGGGACAGGGGGCCTACGAGCAGTACTTC	CASSEGQGAYEQYF
-	TRBJ1-2	12	-	TRBV30	TGTGCCTGTCATGACACGCCCTATGGCTACACCTTC	CACHDTPYGYTF
-	TRBJ2-7	15	-	TRBV4-1	TGCGCCAGCAGCCAAGAGAGGAGGGGACAGTACGAGCAGTACTTC	CASSQERRGQYEQYF
-	TRBJ1-2	13	-	TRBV9	TGTGCCAGCAGCGTAGGCGGGAACTATGGCTACACCTTC	CASSVGGNYGYTF
-	TRBJ1-5	12	-	TRBV19	TGTGCCAGCAGGGTGAGTGATGGCGCCCAGCATTTT	CASRVSDGAQHF
-	TRBJ2-7	14	TRBD1	TRBV2	TGTGCCAGCAGCAAACAGGGGGCGGGGTACGAGCAGTACTTC	CASSKQGAGYEQYF
-	TRBJ2-1	17	TRBD1	TRBV19	TGTGCCAGTAGTACCTATCGGACAGGCCAATTTTCCAATGAGCAGTTCTTC	CASSTYRTGQFSNEQFF
-	TRBJ2-3	14	TRBD2	TRBV11-2	TGTGCCAGCAGCTTTAGTTCGGGGGGGGTCACGCAGTATTTT	CASSFSSGGVTQYF
-	TRBJ2-5	13	-	TRBV10-1	TGCGCCAGCAGCGGTAGCGGCCAAGAGACCCAGTACTTC	CASSGSGQETQYF
-	TRBJ2-5	12	-	TRBV18	TGTGCCAGCTCCCTGTATAAAGAGACCCAGTACTTC	CASSLYKETQYF
-	TRBJ1-6	12	TRBD1	TRBV28	TGTGCCAGCGGGACAGGAGGCTCACCCCTCCACTTT	CASGTGGSPLHF
-	TRBJ2-2	16	TRBD2	TRBV4-1	TGCGCCAGCAGCCTACATAGCGGGGGGTGGACCGGGGAGCTGTTTTTT	CASSLHSGGWTGELFF
-	TRBJ1-1	13	-	TRBV9	TGTGCCAGCAGCGTAGCTTGGAACACTGAAGCTTTCTTT	CASSVAWNTEAFF
-	TRBJ1-1	14	-	TRBV6-1	TGTGCCAGCAGTGAAACCTGGACAGACACTGAAGCTTTCTTT	CASSETWTDTEAFF
-	TRBJ1-5	16	-	TRBV7-9	TGTGCCAGCAGCCCCAGTGGCAGGGATAGCAATCAGCCCCAGCATTTT	CASSPSGRDSNQPQHF
-	TRBJ1-5	15	-	TRBV19	TGTGCCAGTAGTACCAAGGACAGAGGGTATCAGCCCCAGCATTTT	CASSTKDRGYQPQHF
-	TRBJ1-1	14	-	TRBV15	TGTGCCACCAGCCCAAGCGCGGTTAACACTGAAGCTTTCTTT	CATSPSAVNTEAFF
-	TRBJ1-5	14	-	TRBV19	TGTGCCAGTAGTCCCAGGACAGTTAATCAGCCCCAGCATTTT	CASSPRTVNQPQHF
-	TRBJ1-1	14	-	TRBV5-1	TGCGCCAGCAGCTTTAGGGGGACAAACACTGAAGCTTTCTTT	CASSFRGTNTEAFF
-	TRBJ1-2	12	-	TRBV29-1	TGCAGCGTTCCTGCGGGAAACTATGGCTACACCTTC	CSVPAGNYGYTF
-	TRBJ2-3	16	TRBD2	TRBV3-1/TRBV3-2	TGTGCCAGCAGCCCCTTAGCGGGGGCCGACACAGATACGCAGTATTTT	CASSPLAGADTDTQYF